This TCR beta chain stems from a study of CD8+CD57+ T cells in acquired aplastic anemia. Study context: Sorted CD4+ and CD8+ cell DNA averaged around 3 ug. Study conclusions and caveats: Between patients and controls, about 31 CD8+ CDR3 sequences were found in common. CD8+ Simpson's diversity showed no significant patient-control difference.

CDR3 length: 12 amino acids. Trimming pared 3 bases from V and 6 bases from J, leaving 5 bases between. Previously, flow cytometry had revealed CD8+CD57+ cell expansion in the patients chosen for sequencing. There was no therapy given to any patient before the blood sampling took place. Concerning this clonotype itself: The antigen is not known.

The template for TCR beta VDJ and CDR3 sequence profiling was genomic DNA. TCRdb redid the calling of the reads with MiXCR, one entry per CDR3 protein. The sample carries about 200,000 distinct CDR3 sequences, 60% to 80% recorded once. This receptor was identified in a human donor with aplastic anemia. The sample consisted of sorted CD4+, CD8+, or CD8+CD57+ T cells (not recorded which) from PBMCs. The chain joins TRBV12-3 or TRBV12-4 to TRBJ2-2, with no clear D. CDR3 residues: CASSFYPGELFF. The CDR3 DNA sequence: TGTGCCAGCAGTTTCTATCCCGGGGAGCTGTTTTTT.